These T cell receptor beta chains were read from a single sample in a study of blood T cells in healthy people across ages. From the 5' RACE reads, TCRdb called clonotypes with MiXCR, one entry per CDR3 protein. This table holds 1.5 million to 2 million distinct CDR3 sequences, roughly two fifths found once. Sequenced sample: blood. These receptor sequences come from a human donor in good health. CDR3s include the opening cysteine and the closing phenylalanine or tryptophan. The order of the fields is V gene, clone size, J gene, D gene, CDR3 DNA, CDR3 protein. A D gene is named only where the DNA matches it firmly. Clone size is shown for a subset of rows, as once, few, many or a class of expanded clone.

TRBV5-1	.	TRBJ2-7	.	TGCGCCAGCAGCTTAAGGTGGGACACCTACGAGCAGTACTTC	CASSLRWDTYEQYF
TRBV5-6	.	TRBJ2-2	.	TGTGTCAGCACCTTACTTGACCCGAACACCGGGGAGCTGTTTTTT	CVSTLLDPNTGELFF
TRBV3-1	.	TRBJ2-3	.	TGTGCCAGCAGCCAGGGTCGAGATGCGCAGTATTTT	CASSQGRDAQYF
TRBV9	.	TRBJ1-2	TRBD1	TGTGCCAGCGGCGAAGGCCTCTTGGGGACAGCCAACTATGGCTACACCTTC	CASGEGLLGTANYGYTF
TRBV6-5	few	TRBJ2-7	TRBD1	TGTGCCAGCAGTACATTGACAGGGGGTTCCTACGAGCAGTACTTC	CASSTLTGGSYEQYF
TRBV6-5	.	TRBJ2-7	.	TGTGTCAGCAGTTTCCCCTTTTACGAGCAGTACTTC	CVSSFPFYEQYF
TRBV3-1	.	TRBJ2-5	TRBD2	TGTGCCAGCAGCCAAGTAACCGGGACTAGCGGACAAGAGACCCAGTACTTC	CASSQVTGTSGQETQYF
TRBV4-3	.	TRBJ2-3	TRBD1	TGCGCCAGCAGCCGAATTTTCAAAGGGGGCGGCACAGATACGCAGTATTTT	CASSRIFKGGGTDTQYF
TRBV7-3	.	TRBJ2-5	TRBD1	TGTGCCAGCTCACTTCGAGTGAGGGGGCACCAAGAGACCCAGTACTTC	CASSLRVRGHQETQYF
TRBV29-1	.	TRBJ2-7	TRBD1	TGCAGCGTTAAACCGGGACAGGGGAACGAGCAGTACTTC	CSVKPGQGNEQYF
TRBV20-1	few	TRBJ2-7	.	TGCAGTGTGGGGGAGAGAGGCGAGCAGTACTTC	CSVGERGEQYF
TRBV28	.	TRBJ2-7	.	TGTGCCAGCAGCCTACTAGGGGCGATGGGCTACGAGCAGTACTTC	CASSLLGAMGYEQYF
TRBV6-5	few	TRBJ1-1	.	TGTGCCAGCAAAGTGAAGGGTCGGACTGAAGCTTTCTTT	CASKVKGRTEAFF
TRBV4-1	few	TRBJ1-2	TRBD1	TGCGCCAGCAGCACCGCCGGGGACAGACGCTACACCTTC	CASSTAGDRRYTF
TRBV12-3/TRBV12-4	few	TRBJ2-1	TRBD2	TGTGCCAGCAGTCTACGGGGGGGTAGGAATGAGCAGTTCTTC	CASSLRGGRNEQFF
TRBV6-5	.	TRBJ2-7	.	TGTGCCAGCAGTTCGGGACTCCACACTGGGTACGAGCAGTACTTC	CASSSGLHTGYEQYF
TRBV12-3/TRBV12-4	few	TRBJ2-3	TRBD2	TGTGCCAGCACCGGTGCGGGGGGCGCATTGAGGGGAGATACGCAGTATTTT	CASTGAGGALRGDTQYF